These T cell receptor beta chains were read from a single sample in a study of blood T cells in healthy people across ages. MiXCR, applied by TCRdb to the 5' RACE reads, yields one record per CDR3 protein. This repertoire shows roughly 680,000 distinct CDR3 sequences, about 50% found once; its top ten account for approximately 15%. The sequencing sample was made of blood. The origin of the receptors is a woman of 80 years or more in good health. Both conserved end residues are part of each CDR3. Fields, in order: V gene, J gene, D gene, CDR3 protein. D genes are given only for firm matches.

V: TRBV3-1
J: TRBJ2-7
D: NA
CDR3: CASSPLQDGLSGQYF

V: TRBV6-6
J: TRBJ2-2
D: TRBD1
CDR3: CASTQGGGTGATGELFF

V: TRBV10-3
J: TRBJ2-7
D: NA
CDR3: CAISESEEQYF

V: TRBV7-9
J: TRBJ2-1
D: NA
CDR3: CASSFQGTDEQFF

V: TRBV7-9
J: TRBJ1-4
D: NA
CDR3: CASSFRDEKLFF

V: TRBV4-1
J: TRBJ2-1
D: TRBD2
CDR3: CASSQGGRLNEQFF

V: TRBV4-2
J: TRBJ2-5
D: NA
CDR3: CASSQGTLEEIQYF

V: TRBV7-9
J: TRBJ2-1
D: NA
CDR3: CASSLEGGWTFF

V: TRBV18
J: TRBJ2-2
D: NA
CDR3: CASSRTDSNTGELFF

V: TRBV4-1
J: TRBJ1-2
D: NA
CDR3: CASSREPQSTNYGYTF

V: TRBV6-6
J: TRBJ2-3
D: NA
CDR3: CASSALSGTQYF

V: TRBV7-2
J: TRBJ1-5
D: NA
CDR3: CASSPSGSQPQHF

V: TRBV7-2
J: TRBJ2-1
D: NA
CDR3: CASSVTGTKQFF

V: TRBV4-1
J: TRBJ2-7
D: NA
CDR3: CASSQEIPLYEQYF

V: TRBV7-2
J: TRBJ2-1
D: NA
CDR3: CASSLEAGQYNEQFF

V: TRBV20-1
J: TRBJ1-5
D: NA
CDR3: CSARAWEGLHRDYSNQPQHF

V: TRBV6-6
J: TRBJ1-6
D: NA
CDR3: CASSDGGDSPLHF

V: TRBV28
J: TRBJ1-2
D: NA
CDR3: CASRDPGGRGYGYTF

V: TRBV29-1
J: TRBJ2-1
D: NA
CDR3: CSVAPVNEQFF

V: TRBV21-1
J: TRBJ1-1
D: NA
CDR3: CASSKGSAGEEDTEAFF

V: TRBV7-2
J: TRBJ2-5
D: NA
CDR3: CASSPGRFQETQYF

V: TRBV7-2
J: TRBJ2-7
D: NA
CDR3: CASSSVGYEQYF

V: TRBV28
J: TRBJ2-3
D: TRBD2
CDR3: CASSIAGARGDTQYF

V: TRBV7-2
J: NA
D: NA
CDR3: CASGFGGRTYNEQYF

V: TRBV20-1
J: TRBJ1-1
D: NA
CDR3: CSATAPGRWDTEAFF

V: TRBV5-1
J: TRBJ2-1
D: TRBD2
CDR3: CASSLHRGGSYNEQFF

V: TRBV6-5
J: TRBJ2-5
D: TRBD2
CDR3: CASSYGLAGRETQYF

V: TRBV9
J: TRBJ2-2
D: TRBD2
CDR3: CASKSTGLLTGELFF

V: TRBV7-3
J: TRBJ2-7
D: NA
CDR3: CASSLSGSSNEQYF

V: TRBV29-1
J: TRBJ2-3
D: TRBD1
CDR3: CSVGRQGRTDTQYF

V: TRBV20-1
J: TRBJ2-3
D: TRBD2
CDR3: CSARTSPTRDTQYF

V: TRBV2
J: TRBJ2-7
D: NA
CDR3: CASSDSGLSYEQYF

V: TRBV5-1
J: TRBJ1-2
D: NA
CDR3: CASSLSAFYGYTF

V: TRBV5-1
J: TRBJ2-1
D: NA
CDR3: CASSFQGLGSYNEQFF

V: TRBV20-1
J: TRBJ1-5
D: NA
CDR3: CSASRVDNSNQPQHF

V: TRBV27
J: TRBJ2-1
D: NA
CDR3: CASSLRMRLSGPGDEQFF

V: TRBV7-2
J: TRBJ1-3
D: NA
CDR3: CASSFPQGEGGNTIYF

V: TRBV9
J: TRBJ2-4
D: TRBD2
CDR3: CASSVGGGDIQYF

V: TRBV5-1
J: TRBJ2-5
D: NA
CDR3: CASRRREQETQYF

V: TRBV2
J: TRBJ2-5
D: TRBD2
CDR3: CASSGWASGRKKVQETQYF

V: TRBV18
J: TRBJ2-1
D: NA
CDR3: CASSPRMTDNEQFF

V: TRBV5-1
J: TRBJ1-3
D: NA
CDR3: CASSLEPGNTIYF

V: TRBV7-2
J: TRBJ1-2
D: NA
CDR3: CASRRDLGDGYTF

V: TRBV20-1
J: TRBJ1-1
D: NA
CDR3: CSARRLLHTEAFF

V: TRBV27
J: TRBJ1-2
D: TRBD1
CDR3: CASSSTRTGGDGYTF

V: TRBV7-9
J: TRBJ2-3
D: TRBD2
CDR3: CASSFPDGGVTDTQYF

V: TRBV21-1
J: TRBJ2-1
D: NA
CDR3: CASSNSRGGSYNEQFF

V: TRBV12-3/TRBV12-4
J: TRBJ2-2
D: NA
CDR3: CASRLVSTGELFF

V: TRBV13
J: TRBJ2-6
D: NA
CDR3: CARSLGSGRTSGANVLTF

V: TRBV7-2
J: TRBJ1-1
D: NA
CDR3: CASSLAFGPNTEAFF

V: TRBV5-1
J: NA
D: TRBD2
CDR3: CASSLGPGGHEQYF

V: TRBV12-3/TRBV12-4
J: NA
D: TRBD1
CDR3: CASSRQGVQGQTQYF

V: TRBV18
J: TRBJ1-1
D: NA
CDR3: CASSPGPGNTEAFF

V: TRBV29-1
J: TRBJ1-1
D: TRBD1
CDR3: CSVVRDRAGWGGAEAFF

V: TRBV7-2
J: TRBJ1-2
D: NA
CDR3: CASSFPGQNYGYTF

V: TRBV30
J: TRBJ1-2
D: NA
CDR3: CACWAGSGYTF

V: TRBV3-1
J: TRBJ1-1
D: TRBD1
CDR3: CASSQARPDPDRGPEAFF

V: TRBV7-3
J: TRBJ2-5
D: NA
CDR3: CASNSRIQETQYF